The subject of this entry is one T cell receptor (beta chain). This sample is part of a study of PD-1 blockade in classical Hodgkin lymphoma. Documented time point: cycle 4 day 1 (C4D1), after less than 7 weeks of nivolumab. In every patient, relapse followed autologous stem cell transplantation, while exposure to brentuximab vedotin differed. Assay: immunoSEQ multiplex PCR; the TCRdb copy retains only in-frame clones and omits some. The sample holds about 33,000 clones; roughly 76% are singletons and the top ten take roughly 4%. Per the germline V gene, CDR1 is SEHNR and CDR2 is FQNEAQ (reference sequence). This CDR3 region has 16 residues. J gave up 2 bases and V 4 bases, and 9 bases lay outside the gene matches.

The material sequenced was peripheral blood mononuclear cells (PBMCs), taken before the fourth cycle of nivolumab. This clonotype was obtained from a human donor with classical Hodgkin lymphoma. The J gene is TRBJ2-5, the V gene TRBV7-9, with TRBD2 matching 8 bases. The DNA of the CDR3 is TGTGCCAGCAGCTGGGGTAGTAGCGGGAATCAAGAGACCCAGTACTTC. This sequence encodes CASSWGSSGNQETQYF.